The clone carrying this TCR beta chain showed up just once. The antigen is not known. All the people who gave samples were healthy bone marrow donors. The CDR3 consists of 15 residues. V gave up 4 bases and J gave up 3 bases, with 15 bases separating them. CDR1 is SNHLY and CDR2 is FYNNEI in the germline V gene. PCR amplification relied on 60 Vbeta primers (plus 13 Jbeta primers). Repertoires were generated with immunoSEQ multiplex PCR, while TCRdb's copy carries only in-frame clones and drops some. The sample carries 130,000 to 150,000 clones, about 79% recorded once. This sample stems from a study of cytomegalovirus exposure and HLA in healthy donors. The wider study: Drawn from HLA-typed donors, approximately 86 million unique TCRs were held in an early data release.

Study results and caveats: The majority of CMV-associated TCR beta chains were reported as apparently HLA-restricted in a later analysis. Per a prior analysis, the majority of TCR beta V segments were productive roughly 87% or roughly 30% of the time.

The chain uses TRBV2 and TRBJ1-2, with a weak D call TRBD1 (6 bases). Sequenced sample: PBMCs. This clonotype was sampled from a male donor in good health and CMV-seronegative. The CDR3 nucleotides are TGTGCCAGCAGTGCACAGGGCGTTTTGGACTATGGCTACACCTTC. It encodes CASSAQGVLDYGYTF.